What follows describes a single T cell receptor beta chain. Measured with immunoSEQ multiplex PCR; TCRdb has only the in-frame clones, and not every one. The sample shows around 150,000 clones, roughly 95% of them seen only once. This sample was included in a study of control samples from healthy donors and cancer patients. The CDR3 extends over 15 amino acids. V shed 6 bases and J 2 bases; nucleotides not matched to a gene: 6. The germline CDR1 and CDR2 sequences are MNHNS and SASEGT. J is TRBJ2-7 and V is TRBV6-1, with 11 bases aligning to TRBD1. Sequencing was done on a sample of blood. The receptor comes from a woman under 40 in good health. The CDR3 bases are TGTGCCAGCAGCTTCCCGGGACAGGGGGCCTACGAGCAGTACTTC. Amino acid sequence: CASSFPGQGAYEQYF.